These 21 T cell receptor beta chains were sequenced from one sample in a study of blood T cells in healthy people across ages. A second about 7 to 12 cycle PCR used barcoded and J-beta primers. Each CDR3 protein is one row after TCRdb ran MiXCR on the 5' RACE reads. The table includes more than 650,000 distinct CDR3 sequences, roughly 50% detected once. The sample consisted of blood. Receptors originate from an elderly man in good health.

The chain uses TRBV27 and TRBJ2-7; 7 bases line up with TRBD2. J gave up 2 bases and V 6 bases, and 13 bases lay outside the gene matches. Germline CDR1 reads MNHEY; CDR2 reads SMNVEV (reference sequence). This CDR3 is 16 amino acids long. CDR3 in DNA: TGTGCCAGCAGACCTCCCTTGGGACTACGGACCTACGAGCAGTACTTC. Translating gives CASRPPLGLRTYEQYF.

The chain couples TRBV29-1 to TRBJ2-7; 10 bases map to TRBD1. The better agreement between TRBJ2-4 and the DNA end casts doubt on the J call. Per the germline V gene, CDR1 is SQVTM and CDR2 is ANQGSEA. CDR3 length: 12 residues. DNA for the CDR3: TGCAGCGTCGGACAGGGGGACGACATTCAGTACTTC. Translation: CSVGQGDDIQYF.

Regarding this clonotype: Germline is not matched at one junction end, which may reflect a read error. This chain joins TRBV29-1 and TRBJ2-1; 12 bases are shared with TRBD2. The CDR3 runs to 15 residues. In germline, CDR1 is SQVTM, CDR2 ANQGSEA. The CDR3: CSARTSGVTYSEQFF. Written as DNA, the CDR3 is TGCAGCGCCCGGACTAGCGGGGTTACCTACAGTGAGCAGTTCTTC.

This chain links TRBV27 with TRBJ1-2; a possible D gene is TRBD1 (5 bases). The CDR3 has 13 residues. Trimming cost V 1 base and J 10 bases, with 13 bases left between them. CDR1 MNHEY and CDR2 SMNVEV come from the germline V gene (reference sequence). The CDR3 coding sequence is TGTGCCAGCAGTTTATTTAGGGGTTCCTACTACACCTTC. Translated: CASSLFRGSYYTF.

A word on this clonotype: A read error may be the cause here, since a much bigger clone is one base away. The CDR3 sequence: CASSDSATTDTQYF. CDR3 DNA sequence: TGTGCCAGCAGTGACTCGGCGACGACAGATACGCAGTATTTT. This sequence joins TRBV6-5 and TRBJ2-3; D not certain. The germline V gene encodes CDR1 MNHEY and CDR2 SVGAGI. The CDR3 runs to 14 residues.

V is TRBV11-2 and J is TRBJ2-7, with D perhaps TRBD1 (5 bases). The germline CDR1 and CDR2 sequences are SGHAT and FQNNGV. This CDR3 spans 16 amino acids. With 5 bases removed from V and 4 bases from J, the gap between germline ends came to 21 bases. In DNA, the CDR3 is TGTGCCAGCAGCCCATTACGGGTCCCAGGGAATTACGAGCAGTACTTC. It translates to CASSPLRVPGNYEQYF. The entire variable domain, with the rest obtained from reference TRBV11-2 and TRBJ2-7, is as follows: EAGVAQSPRYKIIEKRQSVAFWCNPISGHATLYWYQQILGQGPKLLIQFQNNGVVDDSQLPKDRFSAERLKGVDSTLKIQPAKLEDSAVYLCASSPLRVPGNYEQYFGPGTRLTVT.

This clonotype was seen a few times. The chain uses TRBV21-1 and TRBJ2-4; no check of the table's D call, TRBD1, against the DNA was made. Near its end, the DNA agrees better with TRBJ2-5, so the J call may be wrong. TRBV21-1 is termed a pseudogene. CDR3 length: 14 amino acids. The CDR3: CASSKRQGKETQYF. The CDR3 nucleotides are TGTGCCAGCAGCAAACGTCAGGGGAAGGAGACCCAGTACTTC.

This clonotype has only a few counts. DNA for the CDR3: TGTGCCAGCAGCCCGCGGGACAGGGACGGCGGACCGAAGCACAGATACGCGTATTTT. It translates to CASSPRDRDGGPKHRYAYF. The chain recombines TRBV7-9 with TRBJ2-3, with TRBD1 identical over 9 bases. CDR3 size: 19 residues. Per germline, CDR1 SEHNR and CDR2 FQNEAQ (reference sequence). V lost 5 bases, J lost 14 bases, and 29 bases stayed unmatched. Looking up the rest from reference TRBV7-9 and TRBJ2-3 gives the full variable domain: DTGVSQNPRHKITKRGQNVTFRCDPISEHNRLYWYRQTLGQGPEFLTYFQNEAQLEKSRLLSDRFSAERPKGSFSTLEIQRTEQGDSAMYLCASSPRDRDGGPKHRYAYFGPGTRLTVL.

J is TRBJ2-7 and V is TRBV29-1; D gene unclear. Per the germline V gene, CDR1 is SQVTM and CDR2 is ANQGSEA. This CDR3 contains 14 residues. Trimming stripped 4 bases from V and 2 bases from J, with 15 bases between. CDR3 region: CSVGRLGRTYEQYF. The CDR3 DNA reads TGCAGCGTTGGTAGGTTGGGCAGAACCTACGAGCAGTACTTC.

V and J are TRBV6-2 or TRBV6-3 and TRBJ1-5, with D perhaps TRBD1 (5 bases). CDR1 and CDR2 from the germline V gene are MNHEY and SVGEGT. Trimming took 5 bases from V and 5 from J, leaving 13 bases between them. CDR3 size: 14 residues. The chain's CDR3 is CASSPRGYHQPQHF. The DNA for the CDR3 is TGTGCCAGCAGTCCCCGGGGGTATCATCAGCCCCAGCATTTT.

The chain links TRBV24-1 to TRBJ2-1; D may be TRBD1 or TRBD2 (5 bases each). CDR3 length equals 17 residues. The germline V gene has CDR1 KGHDR and CDR2 SFDVKD. The germline V and J ends were trimmed by 4 bases and 5 bases, with 20 bases remaining between them. CDR3: CATSDRVRGRAHNEQFF. The DNA of the CDR3 is TGTGCCACCAGTGACCGTGTCCGGGGCAGGGCCCACAATGAGCAGTTCTTC.

The chain has TRBV10-2 and TRBJ1-1, with 9 positions matching TRBD1. The CDR3 runs to 15 residues. V shed 5 bases and J 5 bases; nucleotides not matched to a gene: 9. The germline CDR1 and CDR2 sequences are WSHSY and SAAADI. This CDR3 reads CASSRARTGETEAFF. The DNA of the CDR3 is TGCGCCAGCAGTCGGGCAAGGACAGGGGAGACTGAAGCTTTCTTT.

The rearrangement uses TRBV5-6 and TRBJ2-1; D possibly uses TRBD1 or TRBD2 (5 bases each). The V gene's germline CDR1 is SGHDT and CDR2 YYEEEE. This CDR3 is 13 amino acids long. V was clipped by 3 bases and J by 6 bases, with 10 bases between them. CDR3 bases: TGTGCCAGCAGCTGGGACGCGGTCAATGAGCAGTTCTTC. Protein product: CASSWDAVNEQFF.

The chain recombines TRBV5-1 with TRBJ2-5; 7 nucleotides align to TRBD1. V was clipped by 7 bases and J by 0 bases; unmatched bases: 3. The CDR3 runs to 13 residues. Germline CDR1 is SGHRS and CDR2 is YFSETQ. CDR3 nucleotide sequence: TGCGCCAGCGTGGGGACAGACCAAGAGACCCAGTACTTC. It specifies CASVGTDQETQYF.

In this sample, this clonotype turned up once. The rearrangement uses TRBV6-1 and TRBJ1-5; 10 positions match TRBD1. J was trimmed by 6 bases and V by 7 bases; bases with no gene match: 6. Germline assignment: CDR1 MNHNS and CDR2 SASEGT. The CDR3 is 14 residues long. As DNA, the CDR3 is TGTGCCAGCATGGACGGGACAGGGGTTCAGCCCCAGCATTTT. This gives the protein CASMDGTGVQPQHF.

V is TRBV12-3 or TRBV12-4 and J is TRBJ2-5; tentative D call: TRBD1 (6 bases). Trimming cost V 6 bases and J 5 bases, with 16 bases left between them. This CDR3 is 14 amino acids long. CDR3 nucleotides: TGTGCCAGCAGCCCAAGAATGCAGGGGGAGACCCAGTACTTC. Its translation is CASSPRMQGETQYF.

The chain links TRBV20-1 to TRBJ2-3; TRBD2 matches 7 bases. J gave up 2 bases and V 6 bases, and 5 bases lay outside the gene matches. The germline V gene encodes CDR1 DFQATT and CDR2 SNEGSKA (reference sequence). The CDR3 runs to 13 residues. CDR3 DNA sequence: TGCAGTGCAAAGACTAGCCCCACAGATACGCAGTATTTT. It is translated as CSAKTSPTDTQYF.

Written as DNA, the CDR3 is TGTGCCAGCAGCGTCGGAGGGGCCAAAAACATTCAGTACTTC. Translated, it gives CASSVGGAKNIQYF. J is TRBJ2-4 and V is TRBV9, with D perhaps matching TRBD2 (6 bases). The CDR3 is 14 residues long. V shed 2 bases and J shed 1 base, with 7 bases lying between them. Germline V lookup: CDR1 SGDLS, CDR2 YYNGEE.

This clonotype turned up a few times. The rearrangement uses TRBV20-1 and TRBJ2-3; TRBD2 matches at 9 bases. J lost 1 base, V lost 0 bases, and 2 bases had no gene match. Germline-derived CDR1 and CDR2 are DFQATT and SNEGSKA (reference sequence). There are 15 residues in the CDR3. In DNA form, the CDR3 reads TGCAGTGCTAGAGATATAGCGGGAGGCACAGATACGCAGTATTTT. It encodes CSARDIAGGTDTQYF.

The J gene is TRBJ2-7, the V gene TRBV9; 8 positions match TRBD2. V shed 4 bases and J 7 bases; nucleotides not matched to a gene: 10. The CDR3 contains 14 residues. Germline CDR1 reads SGDLS; CDR2 reads YYNGEE. The DNA of the CDR3 is TGTGCCAGCAGCTTCCGGACTAGCACCGATGAGCAGTACTTC. It specifies CASSFRTSTDEQYF.

This clonotype has only a few counts. The CDR3 sequence is CAISETIQQGSSTDTQYF. The CDR3 region has the DNA TGTGCCATCAGTGAGACGATCCAACAGGGGAGTAGCACAGATACGCAGTATTTT. This chain uses TRBV10-3 with TRBJ2-3; 7 positions agree with TRBD1. V was clipped by 2 bases and J by 0 bases; unmatched bases: 11. Per germline, CDR1 ENHRY and CDR2 SYGVKD. The CDR3 spans 18 residues.